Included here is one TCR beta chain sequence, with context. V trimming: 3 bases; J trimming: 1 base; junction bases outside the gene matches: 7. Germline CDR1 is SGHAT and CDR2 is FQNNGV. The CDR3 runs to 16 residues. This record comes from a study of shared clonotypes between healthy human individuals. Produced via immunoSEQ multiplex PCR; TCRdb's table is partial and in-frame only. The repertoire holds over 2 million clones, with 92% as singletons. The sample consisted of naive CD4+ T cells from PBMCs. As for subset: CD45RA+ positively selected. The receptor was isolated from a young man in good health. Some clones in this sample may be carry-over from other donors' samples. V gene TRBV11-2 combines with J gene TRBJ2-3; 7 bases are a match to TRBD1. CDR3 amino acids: CASSFDRARGTDTQYF. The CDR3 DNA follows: TGTGCCAGCAGCTTTGACAGGGCGAGAGGCACAGATACGCAGTATTTT.